The 26 T cell receptor beta chains given below trace back to one sample, sequenced in a study of response to subunit inactivated influenza vaccine. TCRdb re-derived calls from the RT-PCR reads in MiXCR, one entry per CDR3 protein. The sample lists around 580,000 distinct CDR3 sequences, around 15% seen once, with around 10% in the top ten. The sequenced sample was PBMCs from blood, obtained 12 days after vaccination. These receptors originate from a man aged 50 to 59 who received an inactivated influenza vaccine.

This CDR3 reads CATSRGGVGYTF. The CDR3 DNA reads TGTGCCACCAGCAGAGGTGGGGTTGGCTACACCTTC. V is TRBV15 and J is TRBJ1-2; D is uncertain. The germline V gene has CDR1 LNHNV and CDR2 YYDKDF (reference sequence). The V end was cut by 1 base, the J end by 7 bases, with 7 bases between. This CDR3 has 12 residues.

This clonotype was recorded a few times. The rearrangement joins TRBV29-1 to TRBJ2-3, with 10 bases matching TRBD2. Germline assignment: CDR1 SQVTM and CDR2 ANQGSEA. The CDR3 loop spans 13 amino acids. V dropped 7 bases and J dropped 0; count of bases not matched to a gene: 1. CDR3 sequence (DNA): TGCAGCGCTAGCGGGGGAAGCACAGATACGCAGTATTTT. Its protein is CSASGGSTDTQYF.

This clonotype turned up a few times. The rearrangement joins TRBV18 to TRBJ1-2; D may be TRBD1 (5 bases). From germline, CDR1 is KGHSH and CDR2 LQKENI. CDR3 size: 13 residues. V was clipped by 4 bases and J by 6 bases, with 12 bases between them. The CDR3 loop reads CASSQGRENGYTF. CDR3 nucleotides: TGTGCCAGCTCACAGGGGAGGGAGAATGGCTACACCTTC.

This chain links TRBV28 with TRBJ2-5; tentatively, D is TRBD2 (5 bases). Trimming removed 6 bases from V and 3 bases from J, with 11 bases in between. Germline lookup yields CDR1 MDHEN and CDR2 SYDVKM. The CDR3 runs 13 residues. The CDR3: CASSYREKETQYF. DNA for the CDR3: TGTGCCAGCAGCTACCGGGAAAAAGAGACCCAGTACTTC.

This clonotype was detected only a few times. This rearrangement joins TRBV28 to TRBJ1-6, with D possibly being TRBD1 (5 bases). Germline V gene lookup returns CDR1 MDHEN and CDR2 SYDVKM. V was pared by 4 bases and J by 5 bases, with 12 bases between. This CDR3 is built from 15 residues. This CDR3 reads CASSSGTVNNSPLHF. The CDR3 coding sequence is TGTGCCAGCAGTTCCGGGACGGTGAATAATTCACCCCTCCACTTT.

DNA of the CDR3: TGCAGCGTTGTTCTTGTGACAGGGCACTACGAGCAGTACTTC. Translation: CSVVLVTGHYEQYF. The J gene is TRBJ2-7, the V gene TRBV29-1; 7 nucleotides line up with TRBD1. With V trimmed by 4 bases and J by 3 bases, 9 bases remained unmatched. Germline V gives CDR1 SQVTM, CDR2 ANQGSEA. This CDR3 spans 14 amino acids.

The table lists this clonotype with a few counts. This chain uses TRBV20-1 with TRBJ2-1, with 7 bases that match TRBD1. There are 15 residues in the CDR3. CDR1 is DFQATT, CDR2 SNEGSKA, per germline (reference sequence). V gave up 3 bases and J gave up 2 bases; unmatched junction bases: 7. The CDR3: CSASIRGSPYNEQFF. CDR3 nucleotides: TGCAGTGCTAGTATCAGGGGGTCCCCCTACAATGAGCAGTTCTTC.

The genes are TRBV4-2 and TRBJ1-1; D perhaps matches TRBD1 (5 bases). Between the trimmed V and J ends, which lost 1 base and 4 bases, there was a span of 19 bases. CDR3 length: 17 residues. Germline values: CDR1 LGHNA, CDR2 YNFKEQ. Here the CDR3 DNA reads TGTGCCAGCAGCCAAGGTCTCCGGCAGGGACGGAGCACTGAAGCTTTCTTT. It is translated as CASSQGLRQGRSTEAFF.

The rearrangement links TRBV20-1 to TRBJ2-1; D not resolved. There are 14 residues in the CDR3. Trimming removed 1 base from V and 3 bases from J, with 10 bases in between. The germline gives CDR1 DFQATT, CDR2 SNEGSKA (reference sequence). In DNA form, the CDR3 reads TGCAGTGCTAGAGTGACCCGTTACTACAATGAGCAGTTCTTC. Residues: CSARVTRYYNEQFF.

The V and J genes are TRBV20-1 and TRBJ2-4; TRBD1 might be the D (5 bases). The CDR3 covers 13 residues. The V gene lost 3 bases and the J gene lost 4 bases, with 10 bases spanning the gap. Germline CDR1 reads DFQATT; CDR2 reads SNEGSKA (reference sequence). The CDR3 DNA sequence: TGCAGTGCTAGTCGACAGATAAAAAACATTCAGTACTTC. Its protein is CSASRQIKNIQYF.

In its sample, this clonotype was seen a few times. The chain joins TRBV20-1 to TRBJ2-1; 8 positions agree with TRBD2. Germline loops: CDR1 DFQATT, CDR2 SNEGSKA (reference sequence). V lost 4 bases to trimming and J lost 8 bases; unmatched junction nucleotides: 10. The CDR3 totals 14 residues. CDR3 nucleotide sequence: TGCAGTGCTAAGAGCGGGAGCGTGGTCGATGAGCAGTTCTTC. Amino acids: CSAKSGSVVDEQFF.

The V gene is TRBV12-3 or TRBV12-4, the J gene TRBJ2-1; D possibly matches TRBD1 or TRBD2 (5 bases each). This CDR3 is built from 14 residues. Trimming removed 7 bases from V and 4 bases from J, with 14 bases in between. As DNA, the CDR3 is TGTGCCAGCACCGCTCGGGGCCTTTACAATGAGCAGTTCTTC. This sequence encodes CASTARGLYNEQFF.

V gene TRBV25-1 combines with J gene TRBJ2-1, with 9 bases fitting TRBD1. V lost 4 bases to trimming and J lost 3 bases; unmatched junction nucleotides: 4. Germline V gene sequence: CDR1 MGHDK, CDR2 SYGVNS. This CDR3 is 15 amino acids long. The CDR3 here is CASSGGTGFYNEQFF. CDR3 nucleotide sequence: TGTGCCAGCAGTGGCGGGACAGGGTTCTACAATGAGCAGTTCTTC.

This clonotype occurred a few times. At one end, the junction sequence differs from germline, possibly due to a read error. The chain carries TRBV7-7 and TRBJ2-5, with TRBD1 matching over 8 bases. The CDR3 is 15 residues long. Per germline, CDR1 SSHAT and CDR2 FNYEAQ (reference sequence). CDR3 DNA sequence: TGTGCTAGCAGCTTAGTACAGGGGGGCGTCGAGACCCAGTACTTC. This encodes CASSLVQGGVETQYF.

As DNA, the CDR3 is TGTGCCAGCAGCCCTACAGGGGCATACACTGGAAACACCATATATTTT. This sequence encodes CASSPTGAYTGNTIYF. This sequence joins TRBV9 and TRBJ1-3; 7 bases map to TRBD1. The V and J ends lost 4 bases and 2 bases, in that order; junction bases with no gene match: 9. This CDR3 is built from 16 residues. Germline V gives CDR1 SGDLS, CDR2 YYNGEE.

This clonotype occurred a few times. This chain joins TRBV11-2 and TRBJ2-7; D ambiguous. There are 16 residues in the CDR3. V lost 5 bases and J lost 0, with 17 bases in between. Per germline, CDR1 SGHAT and CDR2 FQNNGV. This CDR3 is CASSPKGWQVSYEQYF. The CDR3 DNA follows: TGTGCCAGCAGCCCCAAGGGTTGGCAGGTCTCCTACGAGCAGTACTTC.

Many counts were recorded for this clonotype. The rearrangement links TRBV6-2 or TRBV6-3 to TRBJ1-1; unclear D gene. The CDR3 length is 15 residues. Germline assignment: CDR1 MNHEY and CDR2 SVGEGT. The V end was cut by 2 bases, the J end by 1 base, with 11 bases between. The CDR3 DNA reads TGTGCCAGCAGTTACGACTCCGAGGGGAACACTGAAGCTTTCTTT. Translated: CASSYDSEGNTEAFF.

This clonotype was seen a few times. The rearrangement uses TRBV2 and TRBJ2-7; 7 nucleotides align to TRBD1. Per germline, CDR1 SNHLY and CDR2 FYNNEI. The CDR3 consists of 13 residues. The trim removed 5 bases at V and 6 bases at J, leaving 7 bases unmatched. CDR3 region: CASSWTGQGEQYF. DNA of the CDR3: TGTGCCAGCAGTTGGACAGGCCAGGGCGAGCAGTACTTC.

The chain couples TRBV12-3 or TRBV12-4 to TRBJ2-5, with D maybe TRBD1 (5 bases). This CDR3 is 13 amino acids long. The V end lost 4 bases, the J end lost 3 bases, and 9 bases lay between the germline ends. CDR3 region: CASSSLREETQYF. The CDR3 DNA reads TGTGCCAGCAGTTCCCTCAGGGAAGAGACCCAGTACTTC.

V and J are TRBV12-3 or TRBV12-4 and TRBJ1-4, with 11 bases lining up with TRBD1. The CDR3 totals 14 residues. After removal of 6 bases from V and 7 bases from J, the junction contained 4 bases not matched to a gene. The CDR3 here is CASSRTGGSEKLFF. In nucleotides, the CDR3 is TGTGCCAGCAGCCGGACAGGGGGCAGTGAAAAACTGTTTTTT.

The chain has TRBV19 and TRBJ2-7; 11 positions match TRBD2. CDR3 length: 14 amino acids. Germline trimming cut 2 bases from V and 3 bases from J; bases unmatched to any gene: 0. Germline V gene lookup returns CDR1 LNHDA and CDR2 SQIVND (reference sequence). The CDR3 sequence is CASSITSGSYEQYF. For the CDR3, the DNA is TGTGCCAGTAGTATAACTAGCGGGAGCTACGAGCAGTACTTC.

The chain carries TRBV12-3 or TRBV12-4 and TRBJ2-5; D is unresolved. The CDR3 loop spans 13 amino acids. V was clipped by 8 bases and J by 5 bases, with 15 bases between them. The CDR3 loop is CASGSPTAETQYF. The CDR3 nucleotides are TGTGCCAGCGGATCTCCAACCGCGGAGACCCAGTACTTC.

CDR3 nucleotides: TGTGCCAGCAGCGAACCGCGAGGTAATGAAAAACTGTTTTTT. It yields the protein CASSEPRGNEKLFF. This chain links TRBV6-1 with TRBJ1-4; the D is unclear. CDR3 size: 14 residues. Deletions cut 6 bases from V and 4 bases from J, with 12 bases between. Germline V gene sequence: CDR1 MNHNS, CDR2 SASEGT.

The V gene is TRBV3-1, the J gene TRBJ2-7; possibly TRBD2 for D (5 bases). The CDR3 extends over 13 amino acids. Germline V gene data show CDR1 as LGHDT and CDR2 as YNNKEL (reference sequence). The ends were cut back, 2 bases at V and 7 bases at J, with 12 bases in the middle. CDR3 sequence: CASSQFPSGEQYF. Here the CDR3 DNA reads TGTGCCAGCAGCCAATTCCCGTCGGGAGAGCAGTACTTC.

This clonotype was picked up a small number of times. V is TRBV12-3 or TRBV12-4 and J is TRBJ2-5; D is undetermined. V gave up 3 bases and J gave up 5 bases, with 10 bases separating them. CDR3 length equals 13 residues. As DNA, the CDR3 is TGTGCCAGCAGTTTTAGGGTAATGGAGACCCAGTACTTC. Translated: CASSFRVMETQYF.

This clonotype was picked up a small number of times. V usage is TRBV20-1 and J usage is TRBJ1-1; possibly TRBD1 for D (5 bases). The CDR3 has 14 residues. The V and J ends lost 3 bases and 1 base respectively, with 12 bases between them. Per germline, CDR1 DFQATT and CDR2 SNEGSKA (reference sequence). The CDR3 DNA follows: TGCAGTGCTAGCCGGGGCCAGCGGAACACTGAAGCTTTCTTT. This translates into CSASRGQRNTEAFF.